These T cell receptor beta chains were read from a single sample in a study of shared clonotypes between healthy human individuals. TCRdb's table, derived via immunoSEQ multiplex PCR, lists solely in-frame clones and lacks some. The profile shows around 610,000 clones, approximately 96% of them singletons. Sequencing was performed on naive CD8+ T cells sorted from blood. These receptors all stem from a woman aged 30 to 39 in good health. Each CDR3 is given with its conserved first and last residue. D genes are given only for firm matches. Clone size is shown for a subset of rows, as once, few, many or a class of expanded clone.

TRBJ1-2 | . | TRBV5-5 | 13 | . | CASSYKSVYGYTF | TGTGCCAGCAGCTACAAGTCAGTATATGGCTACACCTTC
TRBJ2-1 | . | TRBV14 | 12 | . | CASSWDYNEQFF | TGTGCCAGCAGCTGGGATTACAATGAGCAGTTCTTC
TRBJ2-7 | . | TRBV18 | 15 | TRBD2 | CASSPTTSRSYEQYF | TGTGCCAGCTCACCAACGACTAGCCGATCCTACGAGCAGTACTTC
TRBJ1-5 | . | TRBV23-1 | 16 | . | CASSQFKIDSNQPQHF | TGCGCCAGCAGTCAATTTAAGATCGATAGCAATCAGCCCCAGCATTTT
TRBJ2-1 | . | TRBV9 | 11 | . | CASSRLDEQFF | TGTGCCAGCAGCCGTCTGGATGAGCAGTTCTTC
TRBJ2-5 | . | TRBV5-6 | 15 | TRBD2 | CASSLAGGILETQYF | TGTGCCAGCAGCTTGGCCGGGGGGATTCTCGAGACCCAGTACTTC
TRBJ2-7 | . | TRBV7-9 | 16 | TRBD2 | CASSSTSSGRAYEQYF | TGTGCCAGCAGTTCGACCTCTAGCGGGAGGGCCTACGAGCAGTACTTC
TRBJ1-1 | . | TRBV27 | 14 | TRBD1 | CASRETGVITEAFF | TGTGCCAGCAGGGAGACAGGGGTGATCACTGAAGCTTTCTTT
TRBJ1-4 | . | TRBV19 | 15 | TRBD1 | CASSDPGQSNEKLFF | TGTGCCAGCTCTGACCCGGGACAGAGTAATGAAAAACTGTTTTTT
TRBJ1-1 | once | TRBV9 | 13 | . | CASSVGVVTEAFF | TGTGCCAGCAGCGTAGGGGTGGTTACTGAAGCTTTCTTT
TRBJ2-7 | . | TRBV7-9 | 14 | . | CASSLTDGAYEQYF | TGTGCCAGCAGCCTCACCGACGGAGCCTACGAGCAGTACTTC
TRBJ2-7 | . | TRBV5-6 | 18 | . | CASSGGRDTPYRSYEQYF | TGTGCCAGCAGCGGGGGACGGGACACCCCGTACCGCTCCTACGAGCAGTACTTC
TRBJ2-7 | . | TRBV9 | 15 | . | CASSTTGLSTYEQYF | TGTGCCAGCAGCACTACAGGTTTGAGTACCTACGAGCAGTACTTC
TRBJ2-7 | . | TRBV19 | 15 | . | CASSMRSTAPYEQYF | TGTGCCAGTAGTATGAGATCCACAGCCCCCTACGAGCAGTACTTC
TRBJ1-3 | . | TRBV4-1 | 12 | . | CASTRVRNTIYF | TGCGCCAGCACCCGGGTGAGAAACACCATATATTTT
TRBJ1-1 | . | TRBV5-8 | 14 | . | CASSLLGEFTEAFF | TGTGCCAGCAGCTTGCTGGGGGAATTCACTGAAGCTTTCTTT
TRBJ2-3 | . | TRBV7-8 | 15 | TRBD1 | CASSPWTGSTDTQYF | TGTGCCAGCAGCCCCTGGACAGGGAGCACAGATACGCAGTATTTT
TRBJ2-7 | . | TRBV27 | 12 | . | CASRDTLYEQYF | TGTGCCAGCAGGGACACCCTCTACGAGCAGTACTTC
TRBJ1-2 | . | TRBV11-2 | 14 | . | CASSLERDTYGYTF | TGTGCCAGCAGCTTAGAGAGGGACACCTATGGCTACACCTTC
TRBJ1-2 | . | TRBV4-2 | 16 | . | CASSQAVGGDYYGYTF | TGTGCCAGCAGCCAAGCCGTGGGCGGGGACTACTATGGCTACACCTTC
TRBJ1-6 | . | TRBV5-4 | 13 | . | CASSPEGISPLHF | TGTGCCAGCAGCCCGGAGGGGATTTCACCCCTCCACTTT
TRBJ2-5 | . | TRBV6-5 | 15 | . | CASREDLGRQETQYF | TGTGCCAGCAGGGAGGACCTCGGAAGGCAGGAGACCCAGTACTTC
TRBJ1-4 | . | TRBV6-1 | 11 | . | CASRTNEKLFF | TGTGCCAGCAGAACTAATGAAAAACTGTTTTTT
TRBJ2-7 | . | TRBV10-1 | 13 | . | CASSEAVSYEQYF | TGCGCCAGCAGTGAGGCCGTTTCCTACGAGCAGTACTTC
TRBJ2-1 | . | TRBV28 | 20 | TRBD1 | CASSSSETGSWPTSHNEQFF | TGTGCCAGCAGCTCCTCCGAGACAGGGTCCTGGCCAACATCCCACAATGAGCAGTTCTTC
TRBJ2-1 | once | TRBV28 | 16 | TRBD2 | CASSWGKREFYNEQFF | TGTGCCAGCAGTTGGGGCAAGCGGGAGTTTTACAATGAGCAGTTCTTC
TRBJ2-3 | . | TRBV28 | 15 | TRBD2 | CASSSGTSGRATQYF | TGTGCCAGCAGTTCCGGGACTAGCGGGAGGGCTACGCAGTATTTT
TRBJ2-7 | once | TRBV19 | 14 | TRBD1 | CASSIWDRAHEQYF | TGTGCCAGTAGTATATGGGACAGGGCCCACGAGCAGTACTTC
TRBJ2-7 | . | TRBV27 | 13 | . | CASSLFEGYEQYF | TGTGCCAGCAGTTTATTTGAAGGATACGAGCAGTACTTC
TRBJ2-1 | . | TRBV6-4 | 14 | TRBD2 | CASSEGAGGNEQFF | TGTGCCAGCAGTGAAGGCGCGGGGGGAAATGAGCAGTTCTTC
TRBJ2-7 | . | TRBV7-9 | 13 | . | CASSYTDPYEQYF | TGTGCCAGCAGCTATACAGACCCCTACGAGCAGTACTTC
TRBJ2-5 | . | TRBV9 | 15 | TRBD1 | CASSGGTGRPETQYF | TGTGCCAGCAGCGGTGGGACAGGGAGGCCGGAGACCCAGTACTTC
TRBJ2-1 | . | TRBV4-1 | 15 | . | CASSQDGGSYNEQFF | TGCGCCAGCAGCCAAGACGGGGGCTCCTACAATGAGCAGTTCTTC
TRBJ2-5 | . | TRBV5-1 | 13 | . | CASNPSVGETQYF | TGCGCCAGCAACCCCTCAGTAGGAGAGACCCAGTACTTC
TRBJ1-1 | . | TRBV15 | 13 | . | CATQERGNTEAFF | TGTGCCACCCAGGAGAGGGGAAACACTGAAGCTTTCTTT
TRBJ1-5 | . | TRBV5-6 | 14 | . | CASSLGGGGQPQHF | TGTGCCAGCAGCTTGGGAGGTGGGGGACAGCCCCAGCATTTT
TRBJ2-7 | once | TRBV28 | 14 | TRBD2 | CASSFGGENYEQYF | TGTGCCAGCAGTTTTGGGGGGGAGAACTACGAGCAGTACTTC
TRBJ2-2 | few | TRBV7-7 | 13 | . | CASSLDRTGELFF | TGTGCCAGCAGCTTAGATCGCACCGGGGAGCTGTTTTTT
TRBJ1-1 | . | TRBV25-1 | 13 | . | CASSEQGHTEAFF | TGTGCCAGCAGCGAACAAGGCCACACTGAAGCTTTCTTT
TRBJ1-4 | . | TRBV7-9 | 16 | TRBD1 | CASSQNSGGAEEKLFF | TGTGCCAGCAGCCAAAATTCAGGGGGCGCGGAGGAAAAACTGTTTTTT
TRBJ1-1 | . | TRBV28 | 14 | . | CASSFGPFGTEAFF | TGTGCCAGCAGTTTTGGACCGTTTGGCACTGAAGCTTTCTTT
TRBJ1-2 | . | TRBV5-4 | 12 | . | CASSLVPGGYTF | TGTGCCAGCAGCTTGGTACCGGGTGGCTACACCTTC
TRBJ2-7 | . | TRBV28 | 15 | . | CASSWGRRDSYEQYF | TGTGCCAGCAGTTGGGGTAGGAGGGATTCCTACGAGCAGTACTTC
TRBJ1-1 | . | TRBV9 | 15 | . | CASSVAPAGLTEAFF | TGTGCCAGCAGCGTAGCTCCGGCAGGTTTGACTGAAGCTTTCTTT
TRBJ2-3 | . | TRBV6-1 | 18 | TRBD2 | CASSELAGEGLGTDTQYF | TGTGCCAGCAGTGAACTAGCGGGAGAGGGGTTAGGCACAGATACGCAGTATTTT
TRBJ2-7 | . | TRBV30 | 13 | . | CAWSVGRGYEQYF | TGTGCCTGGAGTGTGGGTAGGGGCTACGAGCAGTACTTC
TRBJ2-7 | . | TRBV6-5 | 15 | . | CASRIDSTGSYEQYF | TGTGCCAGCAGGATCGACTCGACGGGGTCCTACGAGCAGTACTTC
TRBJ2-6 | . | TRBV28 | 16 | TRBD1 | CASSRTGGFGANVLTF | TGTGCCAGCAGTAGGACAGGGGGCTTTGGGGCCAACGTCCTGACTTTC
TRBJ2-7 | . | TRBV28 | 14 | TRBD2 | CASSQAGSSYEQYF | TGTGCCAGCAGTCAAGCGGGAAGCTCCTACGAGCAGTACTTC
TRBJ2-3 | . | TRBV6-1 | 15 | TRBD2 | CASSVGSGYGGEQYF | TGTGCCAGCAGTGTAGGTAGCGGGTACGGGGGGGAGCAGTATTTT
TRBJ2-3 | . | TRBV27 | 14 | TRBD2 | CASSLRNGGDTQYF | TGTGCCAGCAGTTTACGGAACGGGGGGGATACGCAGTATTTT
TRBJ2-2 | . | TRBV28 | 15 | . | CASSLEGGNTGELFF | TGTGCCAGCAGTTTAGAGGGGGGGAACACCGGGGAGCTGTTTTTT
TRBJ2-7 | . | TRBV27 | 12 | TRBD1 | CASRTGLGEQYF | TGTGCCAGCCGGACAGGGCTGGGCGAGCAGTACTTC
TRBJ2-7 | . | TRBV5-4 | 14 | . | CASSLLPAAYEQYF | TGTGCCAGCAGCTTGCTTCCAGCGGCCTACGAGCAGTACTTC
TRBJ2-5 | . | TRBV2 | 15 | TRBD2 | CASSDLSGAQETQYF | TGTGCCAGCAGTGATTTGAGCGGGGCCCAAGAGACCCAGTACTTC
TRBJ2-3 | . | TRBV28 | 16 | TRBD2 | CASSLLAGGSTDTQYF | TGTGCCAGCAGTTTGCTAGCGGGAGGGAGCACAGATACGCAGTATTTT
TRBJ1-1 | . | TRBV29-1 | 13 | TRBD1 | CSVWTGKNTEAFF | TGCAGCGTTTGGACAGGGAAGAACACTGAAGCTTTCTTT